The 15 T cell receptor beta chains listed next were all sequenced from one sample in a study of persistence of HIV-infected CD4 T cells. An overlapping HIV-1 Gag peptide pool stimulated these cells at about 1 ug/peptide/mL. Memory cells lacking CD40L and CD69 with high CD45RO were sorted. Sequencing used immunoSEQ version 4 in survey mode. This table comes from immunoSEQ multiplex PCR, and its TCRdb copy is limited to in-frame clones, with some not included. The table has tens of thousands of clones, less than 85% seen once. The antigens these receptors bind are not known. Sequences were derived from CD4+ T cells sorted from PBMCs after roughly 18-hour stimulation, sampled from a patient who received antiretroviral therapy. These receptors were collected from an adult man with HIV who was CMV-seropositive.

The chain joins TRBV19 to TRBJ1-4; no firm D call. Trimming stripped 8 bases from V and 2 bases from J, with 9 bases between. This CDR3 has 13 residues. Looked up from germline, CDR1 is LNHDA and CDR2 is SQIVND (reference sequence). The CDR3 loop reads CASSRQTNEKLFF. As DNA, the CDR3 is TGTGCCAGTTCCCGGCAGACTAATGAAAAACTGTTTTTT.

This chain uses TRBV9 with TRBJ1-1; TRBD1 is a possible D gene (5 bases). In germline, CDR1 is SGDLS, CDR2 YYNGEE. V was trimmed by 3 bases and J by 10 bases, leaving 16 bases between them. This CDR3 comprises 13 residues. The CDR3 sequence is CASSAAPGSLAFF. In nucleotides, the CDR3 is TGTGCCAGCAGCGCCGCCCCAGGGTCGTTAGCTTTCTTT.

The chain is built from TRBV3-1 (or the pseudogene TRBV3-2) and TRBJ2-1; 11 bases align to TRBD2. Trimming took 6 bases from V and 8 from J; bases not matched to a gene: 6. CDR1 LGHDT and CDR2 YNNKEL come from the germline V gene (reference sequence). The length of the CDR3 is 14 residues. The CDR3, as DNA: TGTGCCAGCAGGCTAGCGGGGGGACGGGATGAGCAGTTCTTC. Protein: CASRLAGGRDEQFF.

The V call is TRBV21-1, the J call TRBJ2-3; the table assigns TRBD2, which was not confirmed against the DNA. TRBV21-1 is a recognized pseudogene. The CDR3 consists of 15 residues. The CDR3 loop is CASSKRRVSTDTQYF. CDR3 DNA sequence: TGTGCCAGCAGCAAAAGGCGGGTAAGCACAGATACGCAGTATTTT.

This clone has just a few counts. The V and J genes are TRBV27 and TRBJ1-6; 9 bases map to TRBD1. From germline, CDR1 is MNHEY and CDR2 SMNVEV (reference sequence). Trimming removed 4 bases from V and 12 bases from J; junction bases left unmatched: 13. The CDR3 runs 16 residues. CDR3 loop: CASSSGQGRNGGPLHF. In nucleotides, the CDR3 is TGTGCCAGCAGTTCCGGACAGGGGAGAAACGGGGGACCCCTCCACTTT.

CDR3 nucleotide sequence: TGTGCCAGCTCCCCGGCGGGGGTCGGGACTGAAGCTTTCTTT. This translates into CASSPAGVGTEAFF. The chain is built from TRBV18 and TRBJ1-1; TRBD1 is a possible D gene (5 bases). Germline CDR1 KGHSH, CDR2 LQKENI. The length of the CDR3 is 14 residues. V dropped 6 bases and J dropped 5 bases, with 16 bases sitting between them. The full variable domain, in which reference TRBV18 and TRBJ1-1 provide the parts outside the CDR3, is NAGVMQNPRHLVRRRGQEARLRCSPMKGHSHVYWYRQLPEEGLKFMVYLQKENIIDESGMPKERFSAEFPKEGPSILRIQQVVRGDSAAYFCASSPAGVGTEAFFGQGTRLTVV.

V and J are TRBV5-1 and TRBJ2-1; 9 bases map to TRBD2. V lost 2 bases, J lost 0 bases, and 6 bases stayed unmatched. The CDR3 length is 17 residues. CDR1 is SGHRS, CDR2 YFSETQ, per germline. The CDR3 DNA sequence: TGCGCCAGCAGCTTTGAGCGGGGGGTCACCTCCTACAATGAGCAGTTCTTC. It codes for CASSFERGVTSYNEQFF.

The rearrangement joins TRBV5-1 to TRBJ1-1; 7 bases match TRBD1. Trimming cost V 3 bases and J 1 base; bases outside gene matches: 3. The CDR3 loop spans 14 amino acids. Germline V CDR1 and CDR2: SGHRS, YFSETQ. CDR3 residues: CASSSSGGNTEAFF. DNA of the CDR3: TGCGCCAGCAGCTCATCAGGGGGGAACACTGAAGCTTTCTTT.

This clone was counted only a few times. The same CDR3 also results from other DNA sequences found in this sample. The V gene is TRBV6-5, the J gene TRBJ1-2, with D hard to call. V was shortened by 5 bases and J by 2 bases, with 3 bases between the two germline ends. This CDR3 is 11 amino acids long. Germline lookup yields CDR1 MNHEY and CDR2 SVGAGI. CDR3 region: CASSTNYGYTF. As DNA, the CDR3 is TGTGCCAGCAGTACAAACTATGGCTACACCTTC.

The chain combines TRBV27 with TRBJ1-2; D may be TRBD1 (6 bases). Trimming took off 5 bases at V and 4 bases at J, with 14 bases between the two ends. The length of the CDR3 is 14 residues. CDR1 is MNHEY, CDR2 SMNVEV, per germline (reference sequence). Written as DNA, the CDR3 is TGTGCCAGCAGTCGCGATCCACAGGGCTATGGCTACACCTTC. This codes for CASSRDPQGYGYTF.

The chain uses TRBV9 and TRBJ2-1, with 7 bases fitting TRBD2. The CDR3 loop spans 15 amino acids. Germline CDR1 and CDR2: SGDLS and YYNGEE. V gave up 0 bases and J gave up 4 bases; unmatched junction bases: 4. DNA of the CDR3: TGTGCCAGCAGCGTAGTTGAGCGGGGATACAATGAGCAGTTCTTC. Amino acids: CASSVVERGYNEQFF.

The rearrangement uses TRBV24-1 and TRBJ2-1, with 12 bases aligning to TRBD2. The germline gives CDR1 KGHDR, CDR2 SFDVKD. The CDR3 length is 16 residues. V lost 4 bases to trimming and J lost 10 bases; unmatched junction nucleotides: 10. This CDR3 is CATSDPSLAGGWEQFF. As DNA, the CDR3 is TGTGCCACCAGTGACCCCTCACTAGCGGGGGGTTGGGAGCAGTTCTTC.

This clone appeared a single time. The V call is TRBV28, the J call TRBJ2-7, with D maybe TRBD2 (7 bases). The CDR3 is 14 residues long. Per the germline V gene, CDR1 is MDHEN and CDR2 is SYDVKM. V was shortened by 5 bases and J by 9 bases, with 20 bases between the two germline ends. CDR3 amino acids: CASSPYRVGEGQYF. The CDR3 DNA reads TGTGCCAGCAGTCCGTACAGGGTAGGGGAGGGGCAGTACTTC.

The CDR3 nucleotides read TGTGCCAGCGGCCCGGAAGGCAATCAGCCCCAGCATTTT. This encodes CASGPEGNQPQHF. The chain links TRBV2 to TRBJ1-5, with unresolved D. The CDR3 covers 13 residues. V dropped 8 bases and J dropped 2 bases, with 10 bases sitting between them. The germline V gene encodes CDR1 SNHLY and CDR2 FYNNEI. The full variable domain, in which reference TRBV2 and TRBJ1-5 provide the parts outside the CDR3, is EPEVTQTPSHQVTQMGQEVILRCVPISNHLYFYWYRQILGQKVEFLVSFYNNEISEKSEIFDDQFSVERPDGSNFTLKIRSTKLEDSAMYFCASGPEGNQPQHFGDGTRLSIL.

The chain recombines TRBV3-1 (or the pseudogene TRBV3-2) with TRBJ1-1, with TRBD1 matching over 9 bases. The length of the CDR3 is 16 residues. The V and J ends lost 4 bases and 0 bases, in that order; junction bases with no gene match: 6. Germline V gives CDR1 LGHDT, CDR2 YNNKEL (reference sequence). The CDR3 sequence is CASSRRQGVMNTEAFF. For the CDR3, the DNA is TGTGCCAGCAGCCGCCGACAGGGGGTCATGAACACTGAAGCTTTCTTT.